This TCR beta chain derives from a study of T cell repertoires in cytomegalovirus infection. Background on the study: As its CMV epitopes, the study selected recently identified HLA-C-restricted and well-studied HLA-B-restricted targets. TCR beta signatures that were public indicated CMV infection and matching HLA type.

TCRdb redid the calling of the reads with MiXCR, one entry per CDR3 protein. Of around 300,000 distinct CDR3 sequences in the sample, less than 25% were seen once. This clonotype occurred a few times. Its antigen is currently unknown. General study results and limits: Dominating the ex vivo response were HLA-C-restricted CMV-specific TCR beta clonotypes.

This CDR3 is 16 amino acids long. From germline, CDR1 is SGHVS and CDR2 FNYEAQ. The ends lost 4 bases at V and 4 bases at J; junction bases unmatched: 4. The sample here was cultured PBMCs, taken from culture after CMV antigen stimulation. The clonotype originates from a human donor in good health (CMV status not recorded). Some clones in this sample may be carry-over from other donors' samples. V and J are TRBV7-6 and TRBJ2-2; 12 positions match TRBD2. CDR3 DNA sequence: TGTGCCAGCAGCTCAGGACTAGCGGGAAGCACCGGGGAGCTGTTTTTT. Protein: CASSSGLAGSTGELFF.